These 21 T cell receptor beta chains were sequenced from one sample in a study of blood T cell repertoires in COVID-19. The method was immunoSEQ multiplex PCR; TCRdb's version includes in-frame clones alone and lacks a portion of them. Altogether around 450,000 clones are present, 87% being singletons, with the ten largest covering just under 2%. The sample comprised PBMCs or T cells enriched from blood (not recorded which). These TCRs come from a woman between 18 and 29 years old with acute COVID-19.

The rearrangement uses TRBV7-9 and TRBJ2-1; D not certain. The CDR3 has 10 residues. Germline CDR1 and CDR2: SEHNR and FQNEAQ (reference sequence). V lost 7 bases to trimming and J lost 5 bases, with 3 bases between them. The CDR3, as DNA: TGTGCCAGCAACAACAATGAGCAGTTCTTC. As protein: CASNNNEQFF.

This chain links TRBV28 with TRBJ1-2; D unresolved. The germline V gene encodes CDR1 MDHEN and CDR2 SYDVKM. The CDR3 is 13 residues long. The germline V and J ends were trimmed by 1 base and 8 bases, with 11 bases remaining between them. The CDR3 sequence: CASSLSERKGYTF. CDR3 DNA sequence: TGTGCCAGCAGTTTATCCGAGAGGAAGGGCTACACCTTC.

V is TRBV2 and J is TRBJ1-1; D gene ambiguous. In germline, CDR1 is SNHLY, CDR2 FYNNEI. The CDR3 has 14 residues. V lost 11 bases, J lost 0 bases, and 16 bases lay in between. Here the CDR3 DNA reads TGTGCCCTACCCCCGGGGTTGATGAACACTGAAGCTTTCTTT. It translates to CALPPGLMNTEAFF.

The gene calls are TRBV28 and TRBJ2-1; tentatively, D is TRBD1 (6 bases). Germline V gives CDR1 MDHEN, CDR2 SYDVKM. This CDR3 is 16 amino acids long. The V gene lost 2 bases and the J gene lost 1 base, with 12 bases spanning the gap. The CDR3 DNA is TGTGCCAGCAGTTTAGAGGGGGTAGGGTCCTACAATGAGCAGTTCTTC. Its translation is CASSLEGVGSYNEQFF.

This chain uses TRBV2 with TRBJ1-1; TRBD1 is a possible D gene (6 bases). Germline V gene lookup returns CDR1 SNHLY and CDR2 FYNNEI. The length of the CDR3 is 14 residues. The V end lost 9 bases, the J end lost 1 base, and 15 bases lay between the germline ends. This chain's CDR3 is CARGTETGNTEAFF. The DNA for the CDR3 is TGTGCCAGAGGAACCGAGACAGGGAACACTGAAGCTTTCTTT.

The chain carries TRBV27 and TRBJ2-1, with TRBD1 identical over 9 bases. CDR3 size: 12 residues. Per germline, CDR1 MNHEY and CDR2 SMNVEV (reference sequence). V lost 8 bases to trimming and J lost 8 bases; unmatched junction nucleotides: 4. CDR3 residues: CASGTGGYEQFF. CDR3 bases: TGTGCCAGCGGAACAGGGGGCTATGAGCAGTTCTTC.

The rearrangement links TRBV20-1 to TRBJ2-3, with no clear D. CDR1 is DFQATT and CDR2 is SNEGSKA in the germline V gene (reference sequence). The CDR3 loop spans 13 amino acids. The germline V and J ends were trimmed by 3 bases and 4 bases, with 11 bases remaining between them. CDR3 sequence (DNA): TGCAGTGCTAGTCTAGGAGCCGCAGATACGCAGTATTTT. It codes for CSASLGAADTQYF.

The CDR3 DNA sequence: TGTGCCAGCAGCATCGGGAGGGCCTCCTACAATGAGCAGTTCTTC. The encoded protein is CASSIGRASYNEQFF. The gene calls are TRBV7-8 and TRBJ2-1; 8 bases are shared with TRBD2. There are 15 residues in the CDR3. The junction had 3 bases not matched to a gene; V was cut back by 5 bases and J by 0 bases. Germline V gene data show CDR1 as SGHVS and CDR2 as FQNEAQ. Combining the CDR3 with reference TRBV7-8 and TRBJ2-1 gives the whole variable domain GAGVSQSPRYKVAKRGQDVALRCDPISGHVSLFWYQQALGQGPEFLTYFQNEAQLDKSGLPSDRFFAERPEGSVSTLKIQRTQQEDSAVYLCASSIGRASYNEQFFGPGTRLTVL.

This clone was counted a single time. The rearrangement links TRBV5-1 to TRBJ2-7; 8 nucleotides agree with TRBD2. CDR3 size: 16 residues. Trimming removed 4 bases from V and 1 base from J; junction bases left unmatched: 10. Germline values: CDR1 SGHRS, CDR2 YFSETQ. The chain's CDR3 is CASSPLGGTRSYEQYF. For the CDR3, the DNA is TGCGCCAGCAGCCCCCTTGGAGGGACTAGGTCCTACGAGCAGTACTTC.

This rearrangement joins TRBV6-2 or TRBV6-3 to TRBJ1-2; 9 nucleotides agree with TRBD1. The CDR3 consists of 16 residues. With V trimmed by 2 bases and J by 8 bases, 12 bases remained unmatched. Germline V gives CDR1 MNHEY, CDR2 SVGEGT. The CDR3 protein is CASSYGAPTGGWGYTF. The CDR3 DNA reads TGTGCCAGCAGTTACGGGGCCCCAACAGGGGGCTGGGGCTACACCTTC.

V and J are TRBV10-3 and TRBJ1-2; no clear D. The V end was cut by 3 bases, the J end by 8 bases, with 19 bases between. Germline V lookup: CDR1 ENHRY, CDR2 SYGVKD. This CDR3 has 15 amino acids. CDR3 sequence (DNA): TGTGCCATCAGTGAAGCGGGTACTCCGAGTTCCGGCTACACCTTC. Protein sequence: CAISEAGTPSSGYTF.

The gene calls are TRBV4-3 and TRBJ1-1; D is unclear. The CDR3 contains 13 residues. Trimming stripped 4 bases from V and 7 bases from J, with 13 bases between. The germline V gene has CDR1 LGHNA and CDR2 YSLEER. CDR3 sequence (DNA): TGCGCCAGCAGCCCGGCAGCGTACTATGAAGCTTTCTTT. Protein sequence: CASSPAAYYEAFF.

The CDR3 region is CASSVETGGQGYTF. As DNA, the CDR3 is TGTGCCAGCAGCGTAGAAACAGGGGGCCAGGGCTACACCTTC. This chain joins TRBV9 and TRBJ1-2, with 9 bases that match TRBD1. This CDR3 has 14 residues. The germline V gene encodes CDR1 SGDLS and CDR2 YYNGEE. The V and J ends lost 0 bases and 8 bases, in that order; junction bases with no gene match: 5.

This clone was seen a handful of times. V gene TRBV6-5 combines with J gene TRBJ1-2, with TRBD1 matching over 7 bases. With V trimmed by 6 bases and J by 8 bases, 12 bases remained unmatched. CDR1 and CDR2 from the germline V gene are MNHEY and SVGAGI. This CDR3 region has 14 residues. This CDR3 reads CASSRTGEADGYTF. CDR3 in DNA: TGTGCCAGCAGCCGCACAGGGGAAGCTGACGGCTACACCTTC.

The chain employs TRBV11-2 and TRBJ1-1, with 7 bases fitting TRBD1. The V gene end was trimmed by 7 bases and the J gene end by 10 bases; junction bases not matched to a gene: 12. This CDR3 contains 13 residues. Germline V gene lookup returns CDR1 SGHAT and CDR2 FQNNGV. The CDR3 loop reads CASTYLLTGIAFF. DNA for the CDR3: TGTGCCAGCACCTACCTCCTGACAGGGATAGCTTTCTTT.

The chain has TRBV11-2 and TRBJ1-1; tentative D call: TRBD1 (5 bases). Trimming took off 2 bases at V and 5 bases at J, with 12 bases between the two ends. This CDR3 is 14 amino acids long. The germline gives CDR1 SGHAT, CDR2 FQNNGV. CDR3: CASSLLLGQTEAFF. In nucleotides, the CDR3 is TGTGCCAGCAGCTTACTGTTGGGGCAAACTGAAGCTTTCTTT.

Here the CDR3 DNA reads TGTGCCAGCAGCCCCCCTAGCGGGAGGTTCTACAATGAGCAGTTCTTC. Translated, it gives CASSPPSGRFYNEQFF. This chain links TRBV9 with TRBJ2-1; the match to TRBD2 covers 11 bases. The CDR3 is 16 residues long. The trim removed 4 bases at V and 3 bases at J, leaving 6 bases unmatched. Germline assignment: CDR1 SGDLS and CDR2 YYNGEE.

The chain uses TRBV5-6 and TRBJ2-5, with 14 bases identical to TRBD2. The CDR3 has 19 residues. Trimming took 3 bases from V and 0 from J; bases not matched to a gene: 10. The germline V gene has CDR1 SGHDT and CDR2 YYEEEE. The CDR3 bases are TGTGCCAGCAGCTCCCACGGACTAGCGGGGGGAGTTTACCAAGAGACCCAGTACTTC. This gives the protein CASSSHGLAGGVYQETQYF.

The V call is TRBV5-4, the J call TRBJ2-2, with 7 bases matching TRBD1. Germline V gives CDR1 SGHNT, CDR2 YYREEE (reference sequence). This CDR3 comprises 14 residues. The trim removed 3 bases at V and 3 bases at J, leaving 2 bases unmatched. CDR3 sequence reads: CASSWGTDTGELFF. The CDR3 nucleotides are TGTGCCAGCAGCTGGGGGACAGACACCGGGGAGCTGTTTTTT.

This chain joins TRBV7-8 and TRBJ1-5; no definite D call. This CDR3 has 15 amino acids. Germline V lookup: CDR1 SGHVS, CDR2 FQNEAQ. V gave up 5 bases and J gave up 4 bases, with 15 bases separating them. Here the CDR3 DNA reads TGTGCCAGCAGCCTGCGGAGCCAAATTAATCAGCCCCAGCATTTT. Its protein is CASSLRSQINQPQHF.

The rearrangement links TRBV25-1 to TRBJ1-2; D call uncertain. The CDR3 runs 13 residues. Trimming took off 3 bases at V and 8 bases at J, with 13 bases between the two ends. CDR1 and CDR2 from the germline V gene are MGHDK and SYGVNS. CDR3 in DNA: TGTGCCAGCAGTGACATTAACAGCCACGGCTACACCTTC. It translates to CASSDINSHGYTF.